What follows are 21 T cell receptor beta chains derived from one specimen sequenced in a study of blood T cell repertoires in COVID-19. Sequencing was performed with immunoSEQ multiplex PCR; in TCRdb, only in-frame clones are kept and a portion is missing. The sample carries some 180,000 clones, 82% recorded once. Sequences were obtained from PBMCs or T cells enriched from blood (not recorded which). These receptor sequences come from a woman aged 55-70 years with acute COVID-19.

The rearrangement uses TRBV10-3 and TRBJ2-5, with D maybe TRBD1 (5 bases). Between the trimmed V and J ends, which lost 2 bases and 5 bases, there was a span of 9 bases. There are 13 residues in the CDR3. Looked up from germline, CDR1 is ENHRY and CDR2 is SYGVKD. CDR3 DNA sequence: TGTGCCATCAGTGAGAGCAGGGCTGAGACCCAGTACTTC. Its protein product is CAISESRAETQYF.

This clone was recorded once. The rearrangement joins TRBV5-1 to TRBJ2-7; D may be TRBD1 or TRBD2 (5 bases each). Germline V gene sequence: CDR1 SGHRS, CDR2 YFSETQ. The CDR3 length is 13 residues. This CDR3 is CVRESGWTYEQYV. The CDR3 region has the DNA TGCGTCAGGGAGTCAGGGTGGACCTACGAGCAGTACGTC.

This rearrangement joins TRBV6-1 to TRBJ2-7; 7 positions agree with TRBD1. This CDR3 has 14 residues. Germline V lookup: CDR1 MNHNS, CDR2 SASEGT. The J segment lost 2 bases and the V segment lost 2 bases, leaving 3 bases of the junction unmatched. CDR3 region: CASSEPGQTYEQYF. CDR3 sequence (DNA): TGTGCCAGCAGTGAACCGGGACAGACCTACGAGCAGTACTTC.

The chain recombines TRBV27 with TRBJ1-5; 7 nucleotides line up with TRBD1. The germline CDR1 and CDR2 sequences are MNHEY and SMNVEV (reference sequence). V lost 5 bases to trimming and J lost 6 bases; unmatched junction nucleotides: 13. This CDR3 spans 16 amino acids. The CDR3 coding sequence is TGTGCCAGCAGTCCAACAGACGACAGGGTACCTCAGCCCCAGCATTTT. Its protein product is CASSPTDDRVPQPQHF.

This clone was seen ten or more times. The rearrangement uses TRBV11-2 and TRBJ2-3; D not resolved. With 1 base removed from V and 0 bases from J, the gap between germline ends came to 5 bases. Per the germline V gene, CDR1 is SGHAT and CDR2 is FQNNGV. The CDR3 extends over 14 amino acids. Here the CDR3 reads CASSLVQSTDTQYF. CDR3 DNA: TGTGCCAGCAGCTTAGTACAGAGCACAGATACGCAGTATTTT.

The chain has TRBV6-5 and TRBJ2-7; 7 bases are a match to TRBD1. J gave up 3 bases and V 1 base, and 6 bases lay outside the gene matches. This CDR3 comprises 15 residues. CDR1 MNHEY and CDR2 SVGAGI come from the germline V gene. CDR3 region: CASSYFRDSDYEQYF. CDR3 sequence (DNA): TGTGCCAGCAGTTACTTTCGGGACAGCGACTACGAGCAGTACTTC.

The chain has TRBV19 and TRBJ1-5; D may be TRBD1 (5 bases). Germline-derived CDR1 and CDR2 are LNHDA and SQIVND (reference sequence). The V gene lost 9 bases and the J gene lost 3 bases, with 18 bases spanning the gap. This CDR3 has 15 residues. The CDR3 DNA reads TGTGCCAGCCGACGTGGGGGGGAACCCAATCAGCCCCAGCATTTT. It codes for CASRRGGEPNQPQHF.

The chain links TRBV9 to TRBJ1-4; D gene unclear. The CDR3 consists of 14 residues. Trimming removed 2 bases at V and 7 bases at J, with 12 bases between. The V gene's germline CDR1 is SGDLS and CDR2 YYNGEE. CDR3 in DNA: TGTGCCAGCAGCGTCGGCGGTCCCACTGAAAAACTGTTTTTT. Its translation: CASSVGGPTEKLFF.

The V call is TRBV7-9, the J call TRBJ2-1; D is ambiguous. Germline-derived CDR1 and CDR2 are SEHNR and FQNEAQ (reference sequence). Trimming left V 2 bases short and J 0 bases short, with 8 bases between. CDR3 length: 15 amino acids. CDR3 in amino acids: CASSLRVSSYNEQFF. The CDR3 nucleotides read TGTGCCAGCAGCTTAAGAGTGAGCTCCTACAATGAGCAGTTCTTC.

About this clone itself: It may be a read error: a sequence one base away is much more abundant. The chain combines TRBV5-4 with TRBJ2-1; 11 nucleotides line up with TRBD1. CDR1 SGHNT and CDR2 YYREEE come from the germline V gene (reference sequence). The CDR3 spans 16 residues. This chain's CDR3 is CASRLAGTGGYNEQFF. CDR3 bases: TGTGCCAGCAGGTTGGCCGGGACAGGGGGCTACAATGAGCAGTTCTTC.

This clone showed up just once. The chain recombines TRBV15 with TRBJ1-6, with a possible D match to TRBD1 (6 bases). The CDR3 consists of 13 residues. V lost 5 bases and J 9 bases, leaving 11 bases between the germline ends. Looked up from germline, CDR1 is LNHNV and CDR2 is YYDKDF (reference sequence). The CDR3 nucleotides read TGTGCCACCAGCCCGCAACAGGGTTCACCCCTCCACTTT. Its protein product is CATSPQQGSPLHF.

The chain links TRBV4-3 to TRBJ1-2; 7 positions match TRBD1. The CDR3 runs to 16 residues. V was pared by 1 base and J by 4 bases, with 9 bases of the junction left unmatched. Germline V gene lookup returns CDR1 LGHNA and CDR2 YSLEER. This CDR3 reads CASSQGGAGTAYGYTF. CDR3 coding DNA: TGCGCCAGCAGCCAAGGCGGGGCCGGGACAGCCTATGGCTACACCTTC.

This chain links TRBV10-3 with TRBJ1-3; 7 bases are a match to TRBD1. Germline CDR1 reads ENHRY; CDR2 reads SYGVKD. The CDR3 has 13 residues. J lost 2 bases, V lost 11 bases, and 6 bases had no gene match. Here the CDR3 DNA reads TGTGCCGCCAGGGGGGCGACTGGAAACACCATATATTTT. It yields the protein CAARGATGNTIYF.

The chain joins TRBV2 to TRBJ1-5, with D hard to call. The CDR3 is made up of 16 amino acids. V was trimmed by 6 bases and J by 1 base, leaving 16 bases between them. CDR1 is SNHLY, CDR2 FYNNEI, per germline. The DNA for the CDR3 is TGTGCCAGCAGGCGCCGGGCCGCGGGGAGCAATCAGCCCCAGCATTTT. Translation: CASRRRAAGSNQPQHF.

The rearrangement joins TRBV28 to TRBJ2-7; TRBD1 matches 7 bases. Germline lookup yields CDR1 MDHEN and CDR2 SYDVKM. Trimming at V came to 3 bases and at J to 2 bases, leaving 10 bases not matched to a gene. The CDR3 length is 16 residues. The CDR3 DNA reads TGTGCCAGCAGTTTCACCTACACAGGGGCCGCCTACGAGCAGTACTTC. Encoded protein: CASSFTYTGAAYEQYF.

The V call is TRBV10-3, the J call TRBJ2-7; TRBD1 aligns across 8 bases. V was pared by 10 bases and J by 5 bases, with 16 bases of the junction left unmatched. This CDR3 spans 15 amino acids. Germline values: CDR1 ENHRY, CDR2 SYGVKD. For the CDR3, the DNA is TGTGCCACGGGGTTAGACAGGGGTTACGCCCACGAGCAGTACTTC. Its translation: CATGLDRGYAHEQYF.

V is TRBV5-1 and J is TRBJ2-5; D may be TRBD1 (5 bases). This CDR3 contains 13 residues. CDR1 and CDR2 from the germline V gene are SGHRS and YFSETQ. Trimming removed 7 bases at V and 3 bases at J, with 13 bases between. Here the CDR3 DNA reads TGCGCCAGCTCCTCAGCAGGGAAAGAGACCCAGTACTTC. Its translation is CASSSAGKETQYF.

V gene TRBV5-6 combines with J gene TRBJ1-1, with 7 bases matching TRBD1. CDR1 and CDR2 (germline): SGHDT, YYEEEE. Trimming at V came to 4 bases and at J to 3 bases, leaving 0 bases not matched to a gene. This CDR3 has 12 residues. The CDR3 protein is CASSDRDTEAFF. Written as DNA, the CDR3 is TGTGCCAGCAGCGACAGGGACACTGAAGCTTTCTTT.

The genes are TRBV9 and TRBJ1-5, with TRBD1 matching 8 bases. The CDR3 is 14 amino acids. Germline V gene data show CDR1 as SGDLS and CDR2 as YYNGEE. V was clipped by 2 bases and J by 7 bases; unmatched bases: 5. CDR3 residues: CASSVGDRGQPQHF. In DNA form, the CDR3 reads TGTGCCAGCAGCGTCGGAGACAGGGGACAGCCCCAGCATTTT.

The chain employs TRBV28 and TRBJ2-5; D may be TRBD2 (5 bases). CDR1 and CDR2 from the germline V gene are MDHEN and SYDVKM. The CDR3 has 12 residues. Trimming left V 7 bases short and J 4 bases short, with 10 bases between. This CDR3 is CASNLGRETQYF. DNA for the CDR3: TGTGCCAGCAACCTTGGGAGAGAGACCCAGTACTTC.

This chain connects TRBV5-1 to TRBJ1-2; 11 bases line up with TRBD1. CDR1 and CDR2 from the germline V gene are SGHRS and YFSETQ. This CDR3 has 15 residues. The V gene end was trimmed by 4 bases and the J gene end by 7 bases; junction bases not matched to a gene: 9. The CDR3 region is CASSTGQGEVPGYTF. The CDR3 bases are TGCGCCAGCAGCACGGGACAGGGGGAAGTGCCTGGCTACACCTTC.